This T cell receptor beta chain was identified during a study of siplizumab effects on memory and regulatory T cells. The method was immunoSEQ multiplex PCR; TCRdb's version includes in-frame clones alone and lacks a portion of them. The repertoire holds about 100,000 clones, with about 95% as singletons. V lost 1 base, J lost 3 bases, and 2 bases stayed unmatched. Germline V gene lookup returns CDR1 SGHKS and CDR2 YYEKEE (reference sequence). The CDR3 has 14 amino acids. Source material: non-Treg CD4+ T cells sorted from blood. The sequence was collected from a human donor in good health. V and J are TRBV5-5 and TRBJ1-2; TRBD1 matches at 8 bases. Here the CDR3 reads CASSLQGADYGYTF. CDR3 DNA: TGTGCCAGCAGCTTGCAGGGGGCGGACTATGGCTACACCTTC.